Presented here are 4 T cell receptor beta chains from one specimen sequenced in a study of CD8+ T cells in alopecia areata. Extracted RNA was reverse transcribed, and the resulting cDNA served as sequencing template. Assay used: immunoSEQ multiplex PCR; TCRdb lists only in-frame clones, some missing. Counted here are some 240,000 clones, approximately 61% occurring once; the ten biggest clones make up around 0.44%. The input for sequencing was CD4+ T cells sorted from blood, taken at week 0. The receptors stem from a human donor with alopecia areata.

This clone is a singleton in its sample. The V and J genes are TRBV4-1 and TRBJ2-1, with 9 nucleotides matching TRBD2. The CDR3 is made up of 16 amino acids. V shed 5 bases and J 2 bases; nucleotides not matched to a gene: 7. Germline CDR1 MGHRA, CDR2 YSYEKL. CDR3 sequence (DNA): TGCGCCAGCAGCTCCCGGACTAGCGAGACCTACAATGAGCAGTTCTTC. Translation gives CASSSRTSETYNEQFF.

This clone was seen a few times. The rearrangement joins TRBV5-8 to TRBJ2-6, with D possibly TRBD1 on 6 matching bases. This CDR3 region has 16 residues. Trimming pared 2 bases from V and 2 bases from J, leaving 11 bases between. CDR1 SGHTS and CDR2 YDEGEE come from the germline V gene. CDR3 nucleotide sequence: TGTGCCAGCAGCTTAGTGTGGACAGCTGGGGCCAACGTCCTGACTTTC. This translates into CASSLVWTAGANVLTF. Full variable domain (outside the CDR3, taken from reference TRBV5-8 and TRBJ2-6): EAGVTQSPTHLIKTRGQQATLRCSPISGHTSVYWYQQALGLGLQFLLWYDEGEERNRGNFPPRFSGRQFPNYSSELNVNALELEDSALYLCASSLVWTAGANVLTFGAGSRLTVL.

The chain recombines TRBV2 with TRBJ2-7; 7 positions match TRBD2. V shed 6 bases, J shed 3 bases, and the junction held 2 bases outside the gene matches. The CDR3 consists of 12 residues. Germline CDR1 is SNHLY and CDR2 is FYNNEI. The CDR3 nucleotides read TGTGCCAGCAGCGCGGGAGTCTACGAGCAGTACTTC. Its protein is CASSAGVYEQYF.

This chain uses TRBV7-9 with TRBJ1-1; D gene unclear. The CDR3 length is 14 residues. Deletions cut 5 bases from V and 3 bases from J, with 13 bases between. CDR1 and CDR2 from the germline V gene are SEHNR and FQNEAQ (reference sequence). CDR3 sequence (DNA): TGTGCCAGCAGCATATCGTCCAGCCACACTGAAGCTTTCTTT. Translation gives CASSISSSHTEAFF.